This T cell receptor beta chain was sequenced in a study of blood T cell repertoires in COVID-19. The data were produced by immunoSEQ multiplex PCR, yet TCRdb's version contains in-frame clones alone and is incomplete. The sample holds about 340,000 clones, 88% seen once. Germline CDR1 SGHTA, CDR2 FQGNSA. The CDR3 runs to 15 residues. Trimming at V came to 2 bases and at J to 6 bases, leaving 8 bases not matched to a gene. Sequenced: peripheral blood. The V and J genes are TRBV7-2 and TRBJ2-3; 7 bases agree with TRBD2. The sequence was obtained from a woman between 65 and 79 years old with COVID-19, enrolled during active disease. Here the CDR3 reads CASSLRRAGMDTQYF. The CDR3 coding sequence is TGTGCCAGCAGCTTAAGACGAGCGGGGATGGATACGCAGTATTTT.